The 26 T cell receptor beta chains given below trace back to one sample, sequenced in a study of T cells in women clearing cervical HPV infection. Generated by immunoSEQ multiplex PCR, the TCRdb table keeps only in-frame clones and is missing some. The sample totals around 30,000 clones; its top ten clones hold approximately 8.3%. Sequencing used blood buffy coat. The source is a woman between 18 and 75 years old with a cervical HPV16 infection that either progressed to CIN3+ or cleared (not recorded which).

As for this clone: With the read ending 3 residues before the CDR3 end, the germline J gene is used to fill in that end. The rearrangement links TRBV5-1 to TRBJ2-7; D is possibly TRBD1 (6 bases). The germline CDR1 and CDR2 sequences are SGHRS and YFSETQ. The V and J ends lost 4 bases and 4 bases respectively, with 12 bases between them. This CDR3 is 13 amino acids long. The CDR3 loop reads CASSDLQGYEQYF. The covered CDR3 bases are TGCGCCAGCAGCGATTTACAGGGTTACGAG.

A remark on this clone: The CDR3 end lies 3 residues beyond the end of the read and is filled in from the germline J gene. V usage is TRBV16 and J usage is TRBJ1-3; 7 bases are a match to TRBD1. CDR1 KGHSY and CDR2 FQNENV come from the germline V gene. The CDR3 length is 18 residues. Losses at the gene ends were 0 bases for V and 0 bases for J; bases not matched to a gene: 8. CDR3 DNA (partial): TGTGCCAGCAGCCAATCGGGTTACAGGGGATACTCTGGAAACACC. This codes for CASSQSGYRGYSGNT. The whole CDR3 sequence is CASSQSGYRGYSGNTIYF. The complete variable domain, with remaining parts taken from reference TRBV16 and TRBJ1-3, reads GEEVAQTPKHLVRGEGQKAKLYCAPIKGHSYVFWYQQVLKNEFKFLISFQNENVFDETGMPKERFSAKCLPNSPCSLEIQATKLEDSAVYFCASSQSGYRGYSGNTIYFGEGSWLTVV.

To note about this clone: The CDR3 end lies 3 residues beyond the end of the read and is filled in from the germline J gene. The chain couples TRBV19 to TRBJ1-5; the D gene is possibly TRBD1 (5 bases). Germline V CDR1 and CDR2: LNHDA, SQIVND (reference sequence). Trimming cost V 8 bases and J 3 bases, with 17 bases left between them. The CDR3 runs 15 residues. Partial CDR3 DNA: TGTGCCAGTGGGGACTTCTTGGATATCAATCAGCCC. Protein: CASGDFLDINQP. The whole CDR3 region reads CASGDFLDINQPQHF.

As to this clone: The read terminates 3 residues ahead of where the CDR3 ends, so the germline J gene completes it. The chain has TRBV19 and TRBJ1-2; 7 nucleotides align to TRBD1. CDR1 and CDR2 from the germline V gene are LNHDA and SQIVND (reference sequence). The CDR3 runs to 13 residues. CDR3 loop: CASSIGQGNDYTF. Incomplete CDR3 DNA: TGTGCCAGTAGTATAGGACAGGGAAACGAC.

As to this clone: The read is 3 residues too short to cover the CDR3 end, so that end is filled in from the germline J gene. The chain combines TRBV5-3 with TRBJ2-3; D is perhaps TRBD1 (5 bases). TRBV5-3 is assigned to the ORF class and has an uncertain function. Trimming left V 0 bases short and J 1 base short, with 12 bases between. The length of the CDR3 is 16 residues. CDR3 DNA, as far as it was read: TGTGCCAGAAGCTTGGAACCCCCCAGGGGCACAGATACG. Its translation: CARSLEPPRGTDT. The complete CDR3 reads CARSLEPPRGTDTQYF.

With regard to this clone: Coverage ceases 3 residues before the CDR3 finishes, and the germline J gene fills in the end. The V gene is TRBV5-6, the J gene TRBJ1-1; D may be TRBD1 (6 bases). This CDR3 has 15 amino acids. V shed 2 bases and J shed 2 bases, with 13 bases lying between them. The germline V gene has CDR1 SGHDT and CDR2 YYEEEE. CDR3 sequence reads: CASSFPPGGNTEAFF. CDR3 DNA, as far as it was read: TGTGCCAGCAGCTTCCCGCCGGGGGGCAACACTGAA.

With regard to this clone: The missing CDR3 end, 3 residues past where the read stops, is filled in from the germline J gene. The rearrangement links TRBV19 to TRBJ1-2; D is possibly TRBD1 (5 bases). The CDR3 loop spans 14 amino acids. Trimming shortened V by 3 bases and J by 0 bases, and 8 bases separated the two germline ends. Germline V CDR1 and CDR2: LNHDA, SQIVND (reference sequence). Partial CDR3 DNA: TGTGCCAGTAGTATCCAGGGATCTAACTATGGC. The encoded protein is CASSIQGSNYG. The entire CDR3 is CASSIQGSNYGYTF.

CDR3 DNA, as far as it was read: TGTGCCAGCCTCGAGCACACCGGGGAG. It specifies CASLEHTGE. The full CDR3 sequence reads CASLEHTGELFF. This chain connects TRBV6-4 to TRBJ2-2, with unresolved D. The CDR3 extends 3 residues past the end of the read, so its final part is completed from the germline J gene. Germline V gene sequence: CDR1 MRHNA, CDR2 SNTAGT. This CDR3 comprises 12 residues. Deletions cut 8 bases from V and 3 bases from J, with 7 bases between.

Comments on this clone: The observed sequence ends 3 residues before the CDR3 terminus, with the missing tail filled in from the germline J gene. The rearrangement uses TRBV24-1 and TRBJ2-3; 9 bases map to TRBD2. Germline lookup yields CDR1 KGHDR and CDR2 SFDVKD. The CDR3 is made up of 16 amino acids. V shed 5 bases and J 1 base; nucleotides not matched to a gene: 6. The DNA read from the CDR3 is TGTGCCACCAGTGCCCTGTCTAGCGGGGGCACAGATACG. It specifies CATSALSSGGTDT. The full CDR3 protein is CATSALSSGGTDTQYF.

Notes on this clone: With the read ending 3 residues before the CDR3 end, the germline J gene is used to fill in that end. The chain employs TRBV5-1 and TRBJ2-1, with a weak D call TRBD2 (6 bases). CDR3 length: 16 residues. Trimming shortened V by 3 bases and J by 1 base, and 14 bases separated the two germline ends. Germline V gene data show CDR1 as SGHRS and CDR2 as YFSETQ. CDR3 DNA (partial): TGCGCCAGCAGCTGGGGTTGGGCGGGGTCCTACAATGAG. Translated, it gives CASSWGWAGSYNE. From start to end, the CDR3 is CASSWGWAGSYNEQFF.

Details on this clone: The read halts 3 residues ahead of the CDR3 end, with the missing end drawn from the germline J gene. V and J are TRBV28 and TRBJ2-7; TRBD1 matches 10 bases. The CDR3 runs to 14 residues. The germline CDR1 and CDR2 sequences are MDHEN and SYDVKM. V shed 5 bases, J shed 3 bases, and the junction held 4 bases outside the gene matches. The CDR3 is CASSTGQGIYEQYF. The covered CDR3 bases are TGTGCCAGCAGTACGGGACAGGGGATCTACGAG.

For this clone: The read finishes 3 residues shy of the CDR3 end, and the germline J gene is used to complete it. V usage is TRBV5-1 and J usage is TRBJ2-2, with 10 bases that match TRBD1. V shed 3 bases and J 6 bases; nucleotides not matched to a gene: 8. Germline-derived CDR1 and CDR2 are SGHRS and YFSETQ. This CDR3 contains 16 residues. The CDR3: CASSSAGQGSSGELFF. The sequenced part of the CDR3 DNA is TGCGCCAGCAGCTCCGCGGGACAGGGGTCCTCCGGGGAG. The entire variable domain, with the rest obtained from reference TRBV5-1 and TRBJ2-2, is as follows: KAGVTQTPRYLIKTRGQQVTLSCSPISGHRSVSWYQQTPGQGLQFLFEYFSETQRNKGNFPGRFSGRQFSNSRSEMNVSTLELGDSALYLCASSSAGQGSSGELFFGEGSRLTVL.

Incomplete CDR3 DNA: TGCGCCAGCAGCTCTCTGGGGGGGACTAGCGGGAGAGAGACC. Translation gives CASSSLGGTSGRET. The full CDR3 reads CASSSLGGTSGRETQYF. V is TRBV4-1 and J is TRBJ2-5, with 14 nucleotides matching TRBD2. The read ends 3 residues before the CDR3 terminus; that terminus is restored from the germline J gene. CDR1 MGHRA and CDR2 YSYEKL come from the germline V gene. V shed 5 bases, J shed 4 bases, and the junction held 9 bases outside the gene matches. CDR3 length: 17 amino acids.

The DNA read from the CDR3 is TGTGCCTGGAGTGTTGAAACTAGCGGACACTACGAG. As protein: CAWSVETSGHYE. The full CDR3 protein is CAWSVETSGHYEQYF. The rearrangement uses TRBV30 and TRBJ2-7; TRBD2 matches at 8 bases. The read terminates 3 residues before the CDR3 end, so the remaining end is supplied by the germline J gene. The germline V gene has CDR1 GTSNPN and CDR2 SVGIG (reference sequence). The CDR3 totals 15 residues. The ends lost 0 bases at V and 3 bases at J; junction bases unmatched: 7.

To note about this clone: With the read ending 3 residues before the CDR3 end, the germline J gene is used to fill in that end. The rearrangement links TRBV29-1 to TRBJ2-7; TRBD1 matches at 10 bases. With V trimmed by 4 bases and J by 6 bases, 3 bases remained unmatched. CDR1 and CDR2 (germline): SQVTM, ANQGSEA. The CDR3 has 12 amino acids. CDR3 sequence reads: CSVGTGGREQYF. The CDR3 bases that were read are TGCAGCGTTGGGACAGGGGGACGCGAG.

On this clone itself: The CDR3 goes on 3 residues after the read ends, and that part is filled in from the germline J gene. The sample contains more than one DNA sequence encoding this CDR3. This chain links TRBV5-4 with TRBJ1-1, with 9 bases fitting TRBD1. The length of the CDR3 is 13 residues. Per germline, CDR1 SGHNT and CDR2 YYREEE (reference sequence). J lost 4 bases, V lost 4 bases, and 2 bases had no gene match. Incomplete CDR3 DNA: TGTGCCAGCAGCCTGACAGGGGGCACTGAA. It encodes CASSLTGGTE. The full CDR3 protein reads CASSLTGGTEAFF.

The CDR3 sequence: CSAARLAGGTGELFF. The sequenced part of the CDR3 DNA is TGCAGTGCTGCCCGACTAGCGGGAGGAACCGGGGAG. The chain carries TRBV20-1 and TRBJ2-2, with 13 bases lining up with TRBD2. The read terminates 3 residues ahead of where the CDR3 ends, so the germline J gene completes it. This CDR3 has 15 amino acids. The V gene end was trimmed by 5 bases and the J gene end by 5 bases; junction bases not matched to a gene: 5. Germline CDR1 DFQATT, CDR2 SNEGSKA (reference sequence).

Note on this clone: Germline is not matched at one junction end, which may reflect a read error. The DNA ends 3 residues before the CDR3 does, and the rest of the CDR3 is filled in from the germline J gene. The same CDR3 can be traced to other DNA sequences in this sample. The chain recombines TRBV19 with TRBJ1-3; tentatively, D is TRBD1 (5 bases). Looked up from germline, CDR1 is LNHDA and CDR2 is SQIVND (reference sequence). The CDR3 spans 16 residues. The CDR3 region is CASSIQGSGSGNTIYF. The sequenced CDR3 bases are TGTGCCAGTAGTATACAGGGATCGGGCTCTGGAAACACA.

Of note for this clone: The sequenced fragment ends 3 residues before the CDR3 boundary, so the rest is inferred from the germline J gene. V gene TRBV20-1 combines with J gene TRBJ1-2; D gene uncertain. V lost 1 base and J 7 bases, leaving 7 bases between the germline ends. Germline CDR1 reads DFQATT; CDR2 reads SNEGSKA (reference sequence). The CDR3 is 11 amino acids. The CDR3 region is CSARAGSGYTF. The sequenced CDR3 bases are TGCAGTGCTAGAGCAGGAAGTGGC.

With respect to this clone: The read falls 3 residues short of the CDR3 end, and the missing part is taken from the germline J gene. The chain carries TRBV10-3 and TRBJ2-1, with D possibly TRBD2 on 5 matching bases. The CDR3 totals 15 residues. The ends were cut back, 3 bases at V and 5 bases at J, with 14 bases in the middle. Germline values: CDR1 ENHRY, CDR2 SYGVKD. The CDR3 sequence: CAISEGGWVDNEQFF. The part of the CDR3 DNA that was read is TGTGCCATCAGTGAAGGCGGGTGGGTGGACAATGAG.

As for this clone: The observed sequence ends 3 residues before the CDR3 terminus, with the missing tail filled in from the germline J gene. The chain joins TRBV5-4 to TRBJ2-3; D gene uncertain. CDR1 SGHNT and CDR2 YYREEE come from the germline V gene (reference sequence). CDR3 length: 15 residues. V was cut by 0 bases and J by 1 base, with 9 bases left in between. The DNA read from the CDR3 is TGTGCCAGCAGCTTGGATAGGGCCGGCACAGATACG. Its translation: CASSLDRAGTDT. The whole CDR3 region reads CASSLDRAGTDTQYF.

For this clone: The missing CDR3 end, 3 residues past where the read stops, is filled in from the germline J gene. This chain uses TRBV5-1 with TRBJ1-2; TRBD1 matches 8 bases. The V gene's germline CDR1 is SGHRS and CDR2 YFSETQ. This CDR3 has 13 amino acids. The junction had 1 base not matched to a gene; V was cut back by 6 bases and J by 0 bases. CDR3 bases read: TGCGCCAGCACACAGGGGGCTAACTATGGC. The encoded protein is CASTQGANYG. The entire CDR3 sequence reads CASTQGANYGYTF.

On this clone itself: The read comes to an end 3 residues before the CDR3 does, leaving the germline J gene to fill in the end. This chain joins TRBV28 and TRBJ2-7, with 7 bases lining up with TRBD1. Germline loops: CDR1 MDHEN, CDR2 SYDVKM. The CDR3 has 14 amino acids. With V trimmed by 6 bases and J by 3 bases, 8 bases remained unmatched. CDR3 in amino acids: CASSGQEPYYEQYF. The part of the CDR3 DNA that was read is TGTGCCAGCAGCGGACAGGAGCCCTACTACGAG.

Comments on this clone: The read gets to within 3 residues of the CDR3 end, and the germline J gene fills in the rest. The chain uses TRBV6-2 or TRBV6-3 and TRBJ2-2, with 9 positions matching TRBD2. Germline CDR1 and CDR2: MNHEY and SVGEGT. The length of the CDR3 is 15 residues. Trimming removed 2 bases from V and 7 bases from J; junction bases left unmatched: 5. CDR3 in amino acids: CASSYIAGAGGELFF. The CDR3 DNA, read in part, is TGTGCCAGCAGTTACATAGCGGGGGCAGGCGGGGAG.

Concerning this clone itself: The read terminates 3 residues ahead of where the CDR3 ends, so the germline J gene completes it. The chain joins TRBV14 to TRBJ1-2, with TRBD1 matching over 10 bases. The CDR3 has 13 amino acids. Germline CDR1 and CDR2: SGHDN and FVKESK. The CDR3 DNA, read in part, is TGTGCCAGCAGCCAAGGGACAGGGGGAGGC. Translating it yields CASSQGTGGG. The entire CDR3 sequence reads CASSQGTGGGYTF.

In the case of this clone: Coverage ceases 3 residues before the CDR3 finishes, and the germline J gene fills in the end. The gene calls are TRBV14 and TRBJ2-7; D not certain. Germline V gene lookup returns CDR1 SGHDN and CDR2 FVKESK. V was clipped by 3 bases and J by 3 bases, with 15 bases between them. The CDR3 spans 15 residues. The CDR3 loop is CASSHGGYPLYEQYF. CDR3 DNA (partial): TGTGCCAGCAGCCATGGCGGTTACCCGCTCTACGAG.